The 8 T cell receptor beta chains presented below share a single source sample, sequenced in a study of human T cells and chemical hapten exposure. One entry per CDR3 protein, called by TCRdb with MiXCR from the RACE reads. The sample lists around 360,000 distinct CDR3 sequences; about 6% were seen once. Time point specified: patch test 2, 6 weeks after DPC sensitization. Treatment noted: therapeutic diphenylcyclopropenone sensitization with weekly scalp DPC. Material: whole blood, obtained in connection with sensitization to the hapten diphenylcyclopropenone (DPC). The origin of the receptors is a woman aged 18 to 35 with alopecia areata. Some clones in this sample may be carry-over from other donors' samples.

The gene calls are TRBV6-2 or TRBV6-3 and TRBJ1-2; 7 bases are shared with TRBD1. After removal of 4 bases from V and 0 bases from J, the junction contained 8 bases not matched to a gene. Germline V CDR1 and CDR2: MNHEY, SVGEGT. There are 16 residues in the CDR3. The CDR3: CASSLRQGDPNYGYTF. CDR3 in DNA: TGTGCCAGCAGTTTGCGGCAGGGGGACCCTAACTATGGCTACACCTTC.

The V gene is TRBV6-5, the J gene TRBJ2-3; D is ambiguous. CDR3 length: 15 amino acids. The V end was cut by 6 bases, the J end by 3 bases, with 16 bases between. Per germline, CDR1 MNHEY and CDR2 SVGAGI. CDR3 bases: TGTGCCAGCAGGACGCTCCTAGACGGTACAGATACGCAGTATTTT. This gives the protein CASRTLLDGTDTQYF.

This chain uses TRBV28 with TRBJ2-7; possible D gene TRBD1, 5 bases. The V and J ends lost 3 bases and 1 base respectively, with 10 bases between them. CDR3 length: 14 residues. Per germline, CDR1 MDHEN and CDR2 SYDVKM. DNA of the CDR3: TGTGCCAGCAGTTTTTCACAGGCATCCTACGAGCAGTACTTC. Translation: CASSFSQASYEQYF.

This clonotype was recorded many times. The chain is built from TRBV6-5 and TRBJ1-2, with D tentatively TRBD1 (5 bases). Germline CDR1 MNHEY, CDR2 SVGAGI. The CDR3 consists of 14 residues. V was trimmed by 2 bases and J by 5 bases, leaving 12 bases between them. The CDR3 sequence: CASSYKGSRYGYTF. CDR3 DNA: TGTGCCAGCAGTTACAAGGGGTCGCGATATGGCTACACCTTC.

The chain employs TRBV4-2 and TRBJ2-2; tentative D call: TRBD2 (6 bases). V lost 10 bases to trimming and J lost 2 bases, with 11 bases between them. Germline V lookup: CDR1 LGHNA, CDR2 YNFKEQ. This CDR3 has 13 amino acids. The CDR3 loop is CATRDFNTGELFF. CDR3 sequence (DNA): TGTGCCACTCGGGACTTTAACACCGGGGAGCTGTTTTTT.

This clonotype was seen more than once but under ten times. This chain links TRBV10-3 with TRBJ2-3, with 10 bases lining up with TRBD2. Germline V gives CDR1 ENHRY, CDR2 SYGVKD. The CDR3 runs to 15 residues. The V gene end was trimmed by 6 bases and the J gene end by 4 bases; junction bases not matched to a gene: 7. In nucleotides, the CDR3 is TGTGCCATCAGGCCCCTAGCGGGGGATGCAGATACGCAGTATTTT. It specifies CAIRPLAGDADTQYF.

This clonotype was observed at least ten times. The chain uses TRBV20-1 and TRBJ1-6; TRBD1 agrees at 7 bases. Germline V CDR1 and CDR2: DFQATT, SNEGSKA (reference sequence). V was clipped by 0 bases and J by 7 bases; unmatched bases: 9. The CDR3 extends over 16 amino acids. The CDR3 DNA follows: TGCAGTGCTAGAGATGAGGGCCAGGGGGGAAATTCACCCCTCCACTTT. Its translation: CSARDEGQGGNSPLHF.

This clonotype appeared a few times. This CDR3 is CASSYSAGESYEQYF. The CDR3 bases are TGTGCCAGCAGTTACTCGGCGGGGGAGTCCTACGAGCAGTACTTC. The chain joins TRBV6-2 or TRBV6-3 to TRBJ2-7; TRBD2 aligns across 7 bases. Germline trimming cut 0 bases from V and 1 base from J; bases unmatched to any gene: 3. Germline lookup yields CDR1 MNHEY and CDR2 SVGEGT. The CDR3 is made up of 15 amino acids.